Listed below are T cell receptor beta chains from one sample, sequenced in a study of cytomegalovirus exposure and HLA in healthy donors. The table came from immunoSEQ multiplex PCR; TCRdb's copy has only in-frame clones and leaves some out. The sample consists of 150,000 to 250,000 clones, approximately 79% of them appearing once. Input material: PBMCs. Receptors originate from a woman in her 30s in good health and CMV-seropositive. The CDR3 runs from the conserved cysteine through the conserved F or W. A D gene is named only where the DNA matches it firmly. Clone size is stated in some rows and not others, as once, few, many or a class when expanded.

v_gene	abundance	d_gene	j_gene	CDR3aa	CDR3nt
TRBV7-2	NA	NA	TRBJ1-1	CASSLFSGDTEAFF	TGTGCCAGCAGCTTGTTCAGCGGGGACACTGAAGCTTTCTTT
TRBV2	few	TRBD2	TRBJ2-7	CASTLWTSGGTSSYEQYF	TGTGCCAGCACCCTTTGGACTAGCGGGGGGACTAGCTCCTACGAGCAGTACTTC
TRBV11-2	once	NA	TRBJ2-1	CASGEGYNEQFF	TGTGCCTCCGGGGAAGGATACAATGAGCAGTTCTTC
TRBV2	NA	TRBD2	TRBJ2-1	CASSDQLAGVNEQFF	TGTGCCAGCAGTGACCAACTAGCGGGGGTCAATGAGCAGTTCTTC
TRBV11-2	NA	TRBD2	TRBJ2-5	CASSSGGGTSRKETQYF	TGTGCCAGCAGCTCTGGGGGCGGGACTAGCAGAAAAGAGACCCAGTACTTC
TRBV6-5	NA	NA	TRBJ2-7	CASSDPGSSYEQYF	TGTGCCAGCAGCGACCCCGGGAGCTCCTACGAGCAGTACTTC
TRBV11-2	NA	TRBD2	TRBJ2-5	CASSLGAQREGLGETQYF	TGTGCCAGCAGCTTAGGGGCCCAGCGGGAGGGCTTGGGGGAGACCCAGTACTTC
TRBV9	NA	NA	TRBJ1-4	CASSVGGGTNEKLFF	TGTGCCAGCAGCGTAGGGGGAGGAACTAATGAAAAACTGTTTTTT
TRBV6-5	once	TRBD2	TRBJ2-3	CASSREVFADTQYF	TGTGCCAGCAGCCGGGAGGTATTTGCAGATACGCAGTATTTT
TRBV5-6	NA	TRBD1	TRBJ2-3	CASSLTGAITDTQYF	TGTGCCAGCAGCTTGACAGGGGCAATCACAGATACGCAGTATTTT
TRBV2	NA	TRBD1	TRBJ2-3	CASSLTPLQGSSTDTQYF	TGTGCCAGCAGTCTCACCCCACTACAGGGGTCTAGCACAGATACGCAGTATTTT
TRBV18	NA	NA	TRBJ2-5	CASSPPSEETQYF	TGTGCCAGCTCACCACCGTCTGAAGAGACCCAGTACTTC
TRBV10-3	NA	NA	TRBJ2-1	CAISTQPDLGTEQFF	TGTGCCATCTCGACCCAACCGGACTTAGGCACTGAGCAGTTCTTC
TRBV9	NA	NA	TRBJ2-3	CASTTEGLSTDTQYF	TGTGCCAGCACTACGGAGGGGCTTAGCACAGATACGCAGTATTTT
TRBV7-9	few	NA	TRBJ2-1	CASSLRRGNEQFF	TGTGCCAGCAGCTTACGGAGGGGCAATGAGCAGTTCTTC
TRBV5-1	NA	NA	TRBJ1-6	CASSLSGARYNSPLHF	TGCGCCAGCAGCTTGTCTGGGGCAAGATATAATTCACCCCTCCACTTT
TRBV7-2	NA	NA	TRBJ2-7	CASSPPAEYEQYF	TGTGCCAGCAGCCCCCCTGCCGAGTACGAGCAGTACTTC
TRBV6-6	NA	TRBD1	TRBJ2-1	CASRGQGVSEQFF	TGTGCCAGCAGGGGACAGGGGGTTAGTGAGCAGTTCTTC
TRBV5-6	NA	NA	TRBJ2-6	CASSSLGARVSGANVLTF	TGTGCCAGCAGCTCGCTTGGGGCCCGGGTCTCTGGGGCCAACGTCCTGACTTTC
TRBV27	NA	NA	TRBJ2-2	CASSLFTVTGELFF	TGTGCCAGCAGTTTATTCACGGTCACCGGGGAGCTGTTTTTT
TRBV5-8	NA	TRBD1	TRBJ1-2	CASSRDRVGGYTF	TGTGCCAGCAGCCGGGACAGGGTGGGTGGCTACACCTTC
TRBV6-5	once	NA	TRBJ1-6	CACGVDSYNSPLHF	TGTGCCTGTGGAGTTGACTCCTATAATTCACCCCTCCACTTT
TRBV5-1	once	TRBD1	TRBJ1-6	CASSVGTGRRSPLHF	TGCGCCAGCAGCGTAGGGACAGGGAGACGTTCACCCCTCCACTTT
TRBV9	NA	NA	TRBJ2-3	CASSLPTSTDTQYF	TGTGCCAGCAGCTTACCTACTAGCACAGATACGCAGTATTTT
TRBV5-6	NA	NA	TRBJ1-2	CASSRTGVYGYTF	TGTGCCAGCAGCCGGACCGGGGTCTATGGCTACACCTTC
TRBV30	NA	NA	TRBJ1-5	CAWGQTGQPQHF	TGTGCCTGGGGACAGACGGGGCAGCCCCAGCATTTT
TRBV9	NA	TRBD1	TRBJ1-1	CASSPGTANTEAFF	TGTGCCAGCAGCCCCGGGACAGCGAACACTGAAGCTTTCTTT
TRBV27	once	TRBD1	TRBJ2-2	CATKPRQGALAGELFF	TGTGCCACCAAGCCCAGACAGGGGGCTTTAGCCGGGGAGCTGTTTTTT
TRBV5-1	NA	TRBD1	TRBJ1-4	CASSPSRDRGRGEKLFF	TGCGCCAGCAGCCCGTCCCGGGACAGGGGGCGAGGCGAAAAACTGTTTTTT
TRBV10-3	NA	TRBD2	TRBJ2-4	CAISEASGSGNIQYF	TGTGCCATCAGTGAGGCTAGCGGGAGTGGAAACATTCAGTACTTC
TRBV12-5	NA	NA	TRBJ1-3	CASGLRLRSSSGNTIYF	TGTGCTAGTGGTTTGAGGCTGAGGAGCTCCTCTGGAAACACCATATATTTT
TRBV6-5	NA	NA	TRBJ2-7	CASSYSWERGYEQYF	TGTGCCAGCAGTTACTCATGGGAGCGTGGCTACGAGCAGTACTTC
TRBV4-1	few	TRBD2	TRBJ2-7	CASSLGDVAGATYEQYF	TGCGCCAGCAGCCTAGGAGATGTAGCGGGGGCAACCTACGAGCAGTACTTC
TRBV25-1	NA	NA	TRBJ2-1	CASSDGSSYNEQFF	TGTGCCAGCAGTGACGGGTCCTCCTACAATGAGCAGTTCTTC
TRBV12-5	once	NA	TRBJ1-5	CASGPREGWDQPQHF	TGTGCTAGTGGTCCCCGGGAGGGGTGGGATCAGCCCCAGCATTTT
TRBV11-2	few	TRBD2	TRBJ2-1	CASSSLGGRYNEQFF	TGTGCCAGCAGCTCTCTTGGCGGGAGGTACAATGAGCAGTTCTTC
TRBV7-9	NA	NA	TRBJ2-2	CASSLQGTTGELFF	TGTGCCAGCAGCTTACAGGGTACCACCGGGGAGCTGTTTTTT
TRBV5-1	NA	TRBD1	TRBJ2-1	CASSYKTGNEQFF	TGCGCCAGCAGCTATAAGACAGGGAATGAGCAGTTCTTC
TRBV5-6	NA	NA	TRBJ1-1	CASSLIDSKGTEAFF	TGTGCCAGCAGCTTGATTGATAGTAAGGGGACTGAAGCTTTCTTT
TRBV5-1	NA	TRBD1	TRBJ2-3	CASSLGDRGDTDTQYF	TGCGCCAGCAGCTTGGGAGACAGGGGTGACACAGATACGCAGTATTTT
TRBV5-1	NA	NA	TRBJ1-1	CASGIRGKRTLNTEAFF	TGCGCCAGCGGAATACGGGGGAAAAGGACCTTGAACACTGAAGCTTTCTTT
TRBV15	once	NA	TRBJ2-5	CATSRDTIDYKTQYF	TGTGCCACCAGCAGAGACACTATAGATTATAAGACCCAGTACTTC
TRBV6-5	NA	TRBD1	TRBJ2-6	CASSYQGAPGANVLTF	TGTGCCAGCAGTTACCAGGGGGCTCCCGGGGCCAACGTCCTGACTTTC
TRBV7-9	NA	NA	TRBJ2-5	CASNSMRGSLETQYF	TGTGCCAGCAATTCGATGAGAGGTTCTCTGGAGACCCAGTACTTC
TRBV19	NA	TRBD1	TRBJ1-2	CASSLGTGAYGYTF	TGTGCCAGTAGTCTGGGGACAGGTGCCTATGGCTACACCTTC
TRBV12-5	NA	NA	TRBJ2-5	CASGTPEGPGHEETQYF	TGTGCTAGTGGGACTCCCGAAGGGCCAGGACATGAAGAGACCCAGTACTTC
TRBV5-6	few	TRBD1	TRBJ1-5	CASSSQDRVGTQPQHF	TGTGCCAGCAGCTCGCAAGACAGGGTGGGTACTCAGCCCCAGCATTTT
TRBV11-3	NA	NA	TRBJ2-2	CASIKNIGGGGELFF	TGTGCCAGCATTAAGAACATAGGTGGAGGCGGGGAGCTGTTTTTT
TRBV7-9	NA	NA	TRBJ1-4	CASSFVQGQKLFF	TGTGCCAGCAGCTTCGTACAGGGACAAAAACTGTTTTTT
TRBV5-4	NA	NA	TRBJ2-2	CAIEKGMNTGELFF	TGTGCCATCGAGAAGGGGATGAACACCGGGGAGCTGTTTTTT
TRBV9	NA	TRBD1	TRBJ2-5	CASSDHRGLETQYF	TGTGCCAGCAGCGACCACAGGGGGCTGGAGACCCAGTACTTC
TRBV6-5	NA	TRBD1	TRBJ2-7	CAGSLRTGGYEQYF	TGTGCCGGCAGTCTACGGACAGGGGGGTACGAGCAGTACTTC
TRBV4-1	NA	TRBD2	TRBJ2-7	CASSLAGPESSYEQYF	TGCGCCAGCAGCCTAGCGGGACCCGAAAGCTCCTACGAGCAGTACTTC
TRBV4-1	NA	TRBD2	TRBJ2-1	CASSRNPGLAGGTYNEQFF	TGCGCCAGCAGCCGCAACCCGGGACTAGCGGGAGGAACCTACAATGAGCAGTTCTTC
TRBV27	NA	NA	TRBJ2-2	CASADFTGELFF	TGTGCCAGCGCCGACTTCACCGGGGAGCTGTTTTTT
TRBV5-4	NA	TRBD1	TRBJ2-3	CASSTRQGTDTQYF	TGTGCCAGCAGCACCCGACAGGGAACAGATACGCAGTATTTT
TRBV5-6	NA	NA	TRBJ2-7	CASSSPGGAQFYEQYF	TGTGCCAGCAGCTCACCCGGCGGAGCACAATTCTACGAGCAGTACTTC
TRBV27	NA	NA	TRBJ2-5	CASSSLGWAQETQYF	TGTGCCAGCAGTTCGCTTGGTTGGGCCCAAGAGACCCAGTACTTC